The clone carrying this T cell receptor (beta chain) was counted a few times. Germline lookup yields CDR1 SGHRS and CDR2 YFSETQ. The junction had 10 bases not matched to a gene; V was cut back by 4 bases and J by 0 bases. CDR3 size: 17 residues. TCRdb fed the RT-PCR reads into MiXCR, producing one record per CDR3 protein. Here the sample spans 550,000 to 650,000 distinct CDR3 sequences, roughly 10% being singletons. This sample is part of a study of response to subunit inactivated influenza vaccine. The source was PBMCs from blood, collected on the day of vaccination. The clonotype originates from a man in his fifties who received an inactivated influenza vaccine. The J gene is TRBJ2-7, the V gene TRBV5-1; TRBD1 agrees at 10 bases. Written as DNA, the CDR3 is TGCGCCAGCAGCACGGGACAGGGGAATCTCCTCTCCTACGAGCAGTACTTC. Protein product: CASSTGQGNLLSYEQYF.